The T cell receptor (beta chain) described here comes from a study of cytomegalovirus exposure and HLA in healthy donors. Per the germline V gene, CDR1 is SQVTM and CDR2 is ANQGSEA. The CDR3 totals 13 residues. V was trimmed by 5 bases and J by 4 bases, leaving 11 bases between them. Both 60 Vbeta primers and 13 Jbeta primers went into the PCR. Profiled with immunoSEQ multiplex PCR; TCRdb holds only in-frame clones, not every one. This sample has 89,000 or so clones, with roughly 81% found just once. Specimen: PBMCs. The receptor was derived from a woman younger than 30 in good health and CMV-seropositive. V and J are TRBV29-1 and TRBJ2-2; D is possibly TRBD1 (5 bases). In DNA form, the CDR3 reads TGCAGCGTTTGGCAGGGCGGCACCGGGGAGCTGTTTTTT. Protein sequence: CSVWQGGTGELFF.